Each of the 13 T cell receptor beta chains below was sequenced from the same sample in a study of cytomegalovirus exposure and HLA in healthy donors. 13 Jbeta primers and 60 Vbeta primers were used for the PCR. Produced via immunoSEQ multiplex PCR; TCRdb's table is partial and in-frame only. The sample consists of 100,000 to 150,000 clones, roughly 70% of them appearing once. The sample taken for sequencing was PBMCs. Receptor source: a man aged 25 to 40 in good health and CMV-seronegative.

Only a few counts were recorded for this clone. The junction differs from germline at one of its ends, possibly a read error. The V call is TRBV7-2, the J call TRBJ1-5; 7 bases line up with TRBD1. The CDR3 consists of 12 residues. Germline CDR1 is SGHTA and CDR2 is FQGNSA. CDR3 sequence reads: CASRDPQGPLDF. The CDR3 nucleotides are TGTGCCAGCAGGGATCCACAGGGGCCCCTGGATTTT.

The chain employs TRBV5-1 and TRBJ1-1; no definite D call. There are 13 residues in the CDR3. Germline assignment: CDR1 SGHRS and CDR2 YFSETQ. Trimming took 1 base from V and 5 from J, leaving 9 bases between them. The CDR3 coding sequence is TGCGCCAGCAGCTTGTACGGAGGAACTGAAGCTTTCTTT. Amino acid sequence: CASSLYGGTEAFF.

V and J are TRBV19 and TRBJ1-6, with TRBD1 as a possible D gene (5 bases). The germline CDR1 and CDR2 sequences are LNHDA and SQIVND (reference sequence). V lost 5 bases and J lost 11, with 13 bases in between. The CDR3 sequence is 13 residues long. The CDR3, as DNA: TGTGCCAGTAGTGTCACGTGGGGGGCACCCCTCCACTTT. Residues: CASSVTWGAPLHF. Full variable domain (remainder filled in from reference TRBV19 and TRBJ1-6): DGGITQSPKYLFRKEGQNVTLSCEQNLNHDAMYWYRQDPGQGLRLIYYSQIVNDFQKGDIAEGYSVSREKKESFPLTVTSAQKNPTAFYLCASSVTWGAPLHFGNGTRLTVT.

The chain has TRBV6-5 and TRBJ1-2, with D unresolved. Trimming cost V 3 bases and J 4 bases, with 9 bases left between them. The germline CDR1 and CDR2 sequences are MNHEY and SVGAGI. The length of the CDR3 is 13 residues. The CDR3 loop reads CASSYIRSYGYTF. DNA for the CDR3: TGTGCCAGCAGTTATATTAGGAGCTATGGCTACACCTTC.

The rearrangement uses TRBV2 and TRBJ2-7; 10 bases are shared with TRBD1. The length of the CDR3 is 13 residues. Germline-derived CDR1 and CDR2 are SNHLY and FYNNEI. The J segment lost 6 bases and the V segment lost 10 bases, leaving 9 bases of the junction unmatched. This CDR3 reads CATLRGTGVEQYF. CDR3 in DNA: TGTGCCACCTTGAGGGGGACAGGGGTCGAGCAGTACTTC.

As for this clone: Mismatch with germline at one junction end may stem from a read error. The rearrangement joins TRBV6-1 to TRBJ1-1; TRBD1 agrees at 8 bases. The germline V gene encodes CDR1 MNHNS and CDR2 SASEGT. The CDR3 spans 14 residues. Here the CDR3 reads CASSKAGTGNKAFF. In DNA form, the CDR3 reads TGTGCCAGCAGTAAAGCCGGGACAGGCAATAAAGCTTTCTTT.

The rearrangement links TRBV5-1 to TRBJ2-7; the match to TRBD1 covers 7 bases. Germline CDR1 reads SGHRS; CDR2 reads YFSETQ. Germline trimming cut 0 bases from V and 2 bases from J; bases unmatched to any gene: 5. The CDR3 contains 15 residues. CDR3 in DNA: TGCGCCAGCAGCTTGGGACAGGGAATAACCTACGAGCAGTACTTC. Its translation: CASSLGQGITYEQYF.

The V and J genes are TRBV21-1 and TRBJ2-6; the D call in the table, TRBD2, was not verified against the DNA. TRBV21-1 is a pseudogene. The length of the CDR3 is 15 residues. CDR3 in amino acids: CASSTGLSGANVLTF. DNA for the CDR3: TGTGCCAGCAGTACGGGACTCTCCGGGGCCAACGTCCTGACTTTC.

V and J are TRBV2 and TRBJ2-3; D is ambiguous. The CDR3 loop spans 14 amino acids. Germline V lookup: CDR1 SNHLY, CDR2 FYNNEI. The germline V and J ends were trimmed by 7 bases and 3 bases, with 14 bases remaining between them. CDR3 amino acids: CASNPLGVTDTQYF. The CDR3 DNA reads TGTGCCAGCAACCCCCTAGGTGTGACAGATACGCAGTATTTT.

This chain joins TRBV6-1 and TRBJ1-1; D might be TRBD1 (5 bases). The length of the CDR3 is 13 residues. CDR1 is MNHNS and CDR2 is SASEGT in the germline V gene. V shed 5 bases and J shed 2 bases, with 9 bases lying between them. In DNA, the CDR3 is TGTGCCAGCAGTCGGGGGAAAAACACTGAAGCTTTCTTT. Its translation: CASSRGKNTEAFF.

V is TRBV5-6 and J is TRBJ2-7; D is unclear. V lost 0 bases and J 6 bases, leaving 4 bases between the germline ends. CDR3 length: 11 amino acids. Germline-derived CDR1 and CDR2 are SGHDT and YYEEEE. This CDR3 is CASSLAGEQYF. CDR3 in DNA: TGTGCCAGCAGCTTGGCGGGCGAGCAGTACTTC.

This chain uses TRBV7-9 with TRBJ2-3, with D tentatively TRBD1 (5 bases). This CDR3 has 14 residues. The V gene's germline CDR1 is SEHNR and CDR2 FQNEAQ (reference sequence). V gave up 6 bases and J gave up 2 bases, with 12 bases separating them. The CDR3 protein is CASSYSGATDTQYF. Here the CDR3 DNA reads TGTGCCAGCAGTTATAGTGGGGCCACAGATACGCAGTATTTT. The whole variable domain, remainder taken from reference TRBV7-9 and TRBJ2-3, is DTGVSQNPRHKITKRGQNVTFRCDPISEHNRLYWYRQTLGQGPEFLTYFQNEAQLEKSRLLSDRFSAERPKGSFSTLEIQRTEQGDSAMYLCASSYSGATDTQYFGPGTRLTVL.

The rearrangement joins TRBV5-4 to TRBJ2-1; perhaps TRBD2 as D (5 bases). The CDR3 sequence is 11 residues long. Per germline, CDR1 SGHNT and CDR2 YYREEE (reference sequence). Trimming took off 5 bases at V and 7 bases at J, with 7 bases between the two ends. CDR3 sequence (DNA): TGTGCCAGCAGTTTAGCGAATGAGCAGTTCTTC. This encodes CASSLANEQFF.